This T cell receptor beta chain was identified in a study of cytomegalovirus exposure and HLA in healthy donors. This clone has just a few counts. Its antigen is currently unknown. The germline V gene encodes CDR1 SGHRS and CDR2 YFSETQ. The V and J ends lost 0 bases and 6 bases respectively, with 16 bases between them. The CDR3 contains 15 residues. Whole-study results and caveats: Further analysis, carried out later, found HLA-associated TCR beta chains more clonally expanded than equally common other chains. Reportedly, fewer N-insertions than the approximately 650-donor mean appeared in an Asian-associated ancestry cluster in a later analysis. HLA allele associations emerged for about 18,000 TCR beta sequences in a later analysis, at 0.05 false discovery rate. It was assumed in the presence/absence analyses that sequencing depth was roughly uniform across donors.

13 Jbeta primers and 60 Vbeta primers were used for the PCR. TCRdb's copy holds only in-frame clones and misses some; the assay was immunoSEQ multiplex PCR. The sample has 140,000 to 150,000 clones; roughly 10% are singletons. V gene TRBV5-1 combines with J gene TRBJ2-7; tentative D call: TRBD1 (6 bases). Material: PBMCs. This receptor was obtained from a male donor in good health and CMV-seronegative. The CDR3 loop is CASSLAVGAPSEQYF. CDR3 DNA sequence: TGCGCCAGCAGCTTGGCCGTGGGGGCGCCGAGCGAGCAGTACTTC.